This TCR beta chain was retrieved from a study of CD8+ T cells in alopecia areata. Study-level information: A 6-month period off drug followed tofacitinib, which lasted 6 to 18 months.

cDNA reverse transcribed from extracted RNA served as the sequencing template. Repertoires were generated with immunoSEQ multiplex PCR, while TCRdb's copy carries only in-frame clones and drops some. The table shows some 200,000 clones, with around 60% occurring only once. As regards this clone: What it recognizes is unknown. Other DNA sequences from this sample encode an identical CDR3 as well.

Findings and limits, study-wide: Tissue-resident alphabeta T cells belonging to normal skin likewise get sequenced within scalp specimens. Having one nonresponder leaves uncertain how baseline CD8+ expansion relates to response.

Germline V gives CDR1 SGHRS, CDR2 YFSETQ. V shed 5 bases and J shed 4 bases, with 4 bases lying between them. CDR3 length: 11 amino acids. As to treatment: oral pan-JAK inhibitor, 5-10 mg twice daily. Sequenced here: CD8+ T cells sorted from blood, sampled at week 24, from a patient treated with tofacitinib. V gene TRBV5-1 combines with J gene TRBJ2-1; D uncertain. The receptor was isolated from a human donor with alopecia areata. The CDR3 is CASSSYNEQFF. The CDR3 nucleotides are TGCGCCAGCAGTAGTTACAATGAGCAGTTCTTC.